A selection of T cell receptor beta chains follows, all from one sample in a study of T cells in Graves' hyperthyroidism and ophthalmopathy. TCRdb processed the multiplex PCR reads anew with MiXCR; each CDR3 protein has one entry. The data show about 600,000 distinct CDR3 sequences, 13% to 15% seen once. Material: blood. The receptors come from a young woman with Graves' ophthalmopathy. Both conserved end residues are part of each CDR3. D genes are given only for firm matches. Only part of the rows carry a size: once, few, many, or a class if the clone is expanded.

- | TRBJ2-3 | few | TRBV4-1 | TGCGCCAGCAGCCAACAGGGGGATACGCAGTATTTT | CASSQQGDTQYF
TRBD2 | TRBJ2-5 | few | TRBV30 | TGTGCCTGGAGTTTGTGGCGAACTAGCGGGGGCCAAGAGACCCAGTACTTC | CAWSLWRTSGGQETQYF
- | TRBJ2-1 | - | TRBV10-3 | TGTGCCATCAGTGATTCGTCGGACAGTCTCAATGAGCAGTTCTTC | CAISDSSDSLNEQFF
- | TRBJ1-4 | many | TRBV5-1 | TGCGCCAGCAGCCTCTGGGCAGGGAATGAAAAACTGTTTTTT | CASSLWAGNEKLFF
- | TRBJ1-1 | - | TRBV18 | TGTGCCAGCTCACCGGATGAACAGGGAATGGGGAACACTGAAGCTTTCTTT | CASSPDEQGMGNTEAFF
- | TRBJ2-5 | many | TRBV28 | TGTGCCAGCAGTTTATCTAAAGAGACCCAGTACTTC | CASSLSKETQYF
- | TRBJ2-7 | - | TRBV7-9 | TGTGCCAGCAGCCACCGGGCCGCTTTAAACTACGAGCAGTACTTC | CASSHRAALNYEQYF
- | TRBJ2-7 | many | TRBV20-1 | TGCAGTGCTAGTGAACTCTTCCTTGGCGAGCAGTACTTC | CSASELFLGEQYF
TRBD2 | TRBJ2-7 | - | TRBV18 | TGTGCCAGCTCACCTGGCGGGACTAGCGGGTACGAGCAGTACTTC | CASSPGGTSGYEQYF
TRBD1 | TRBJ1-1 | many | TRBV20-1 | TGCAGTGCTAGAGACCGGAGAACGGACAGGGGGTCCCTCTTT | CSARDRRTDRGSLF
- | TRBJ1-5 | - | TRBV4-2 | TGTACCAGCAGCCAGATGGGGACGGCTAGCAATCAGCCCCAGCATTTT | CTSSQMGTASNQPQHF
- | TRBJ1-5 | once | TRBV19 | TGTGCCAGTAGTAACAGGGATCAGCCCCAGCATTTT | CASSNRDQPQHF
- | TRBJ1-3 | many | TRBV28 | TGTGCCAGCAGCCGCAAACCTCGACAGTTTGGAAACACCATATATTTT | CASSRKPRQFGNTIYF
- | TRBJ1-1 | many | TRBV18 | TGTGCCAGCTCACCCGGGGATCTTGAAGCTTTCTTT | CASSPGDLEAFF
- | TRBJ2-7 | few | TRBV7-2 | TGTGCCAGCAGCTTTCCCTACTCCTACGAGCAGTACTTC | CASSFPYSYEQYF
- | TRBJ2-1 | few | TRBV18 | TGTGCCAGCTCACCACAGCGGGCAACGTACAATGAGCAGTTCTTC | CASSPQRATYNEQFF
TRBD1 | TRBJ1-6 | many | TRBV28 | TGTGCCAGCAGTTCCCTGACAGGGCCCTGGATTAATTCACCCCTCCACTTT | CASSSLTGPWINSPLHF
TRBD1 | TRBJ2-7 | - | TRBV9 | TGTGCCAGCAGCGTAGCGGCAGGGGGCTACGAGCAGTACTTC | CASSVAAGGYEQYF
TRBD1 | TRBJ1-1 | - | TRBV4-3 | TGCGCCAGCAGCCAAGATCGTGGTAGCTGGACAGGGATGAACACTGAAGCTTTCTTT | CASSQDRGSWTGMNTEAFF
- | TRBJ2-7 | many | TRBV6-1 | TGTGCCACTTTCGGGCTCTCCTACGAGCAGTACTTC | CATFGLSYEQYF
- | TRBJ1-1 | many | TRBV27 | TGTGCCAGCAGTTTATGGCGGGGGATTGAAGCTTTCTTT | CASSLWRGIEAFF
- | TRBJ2-7 | - | TRBV27 | TGTGCCAGCAGTTTATGGGGGGACGGCATCTACGAGCAGTACTTC | CASSLWGDGIYEQYF
- | TRBJ1-4 | many | TRBV27 | TGTGCCAGCAGTTTAGGTCCTTCGCGGAATTTCAACGGTCGGGGGTATGGTAATGAAAAACTGTTTTTT | CASSLGPSRNFNGRGYGNEKLFF
TRBD1 | TRBJ1-4 | many | TRBV28 | TGTGCCAGCAGTCCGCCGGACAGGAGAAATGAAAAACTGTTTTTT | CASSPPDRRNEKLFF
- | TRBJ2-3 | many | TRBV9 | TGTGCCAGCAGCGTAGCGGGGGCATCTAGCACAGATACGCAGTATTTT | CASSVAGASSTDTQYF
- | TRBJ2-1 | many | TRBV18 | TGTGCCAGCTCACCATTCGCCGGCAGCTACAATGAGCAGTTCTTC | CASSPFAGSYNEQFF
- | TRBJ2-2 | many | TRBV5-1 | TGCGCCAGCAGCTTGGTTGCCCCCGGGGAGCTGTTTTTT | CASSLVAPGELFF
TRBD1 | TRBJ2-5 | many | TRBV28 | TGTGCCAGCAGTAGGACAGGCCGGGTTCAAGAGACCCAGTACTTC | CASSRTGRVQETQYF
TRBD2 | TRBJ2-1 | many | TRBV20-1 | TGCAGTGCTCCCGGGACTAGCGGCTACAATGAGCAGTTCTTC | CSAPGTSGYNEQFF
TRBD1 | TRBJ2-7 | many | TRBV20-1 | TGCAGTGCACTTCCCTCCGGGACAGCGGACGAGCAGTACTTC | CSALPSGTADEQYF
TRBD1 | TRBJ1-5 | few | TRBV30 | TGTGCTGGAAGGTGGGGCGACAGGGGCTTCCCCAATCAGCCCCAGCATTTT | CAGRWGDRGFPNQPQHF
- | TRBJ1-2 | - | TRBV30 | TGTGCCTGGAGTGTACCGGCAGATACTAACTATGGCTACACCTTC | CAWSVPADTNYGYTF
- | TRBJ2-7 | - | TRBV2 | TGTGCCAGCAGGGCCGACCACTTCGAGCAGTACTTC | CASRADHFEQYF